Reported below is one TCR beta chain. Researchers ran the PCR with 60 Vbeta and 13 Jbeta primers. The assay was immunoSEQ multiplex PCR, and TCRdb's table has in-frame clones only and misses some. This table has roughly 120,000 clones, about 79% appearing once. This record comes from a study of cytomegalovirus exposure and HLA in healthy donors. The CDR3 consists of 17 residues. Trimming stripped 4 bases from V and 0 bases from J, with 18 bases between. Germline CDR1 is SGHVS and CDR2 is FNYEAQ. The sequenced sample consisted of PBMCs. This rearrangement joins TRBV7-6 to TRBJ1-1; maybe TRBD1 (6 bases). This receptor was taken from a man aged 25 to 40 in good health and CMV-seropositive. DNA of the CDR3: TGTGCCAGCAGCTCGAGCCAGGACAGTGTTATGAACACTGAAGCTTTCTTT. This encodes CASSSSQDSVMNTEAFF.